These 18 T cell receptor beta chains originate from one sample sequenced in a study of OX40 agonist ivuxolimab in advanced cancers. Method: immunoSEQ multiplex PCR; TCRdb's copy keeps in-frame clones and lacks some. The data hold some 68,000 clones, with 86% observed a single time. Sequenced material: CD4+ or CD8+ T cells sorted from blood, taken in a trial of the OX40 agonist ivuxolimab. The receptor source for this set is an adult with an advanced solid tumor such as melanoma, head and neck, liver or kidney cancer.

The genes are TRBV6-5 and TRBJ2-1; D call uncertain. The germline V gene has CDR1 MNHEY and CDR2 SVGAGI. V was shortened by 5 bases and J by 0 bases, with 5 bases between the two germline ends. The CDR3 length is 13 residues. CDR3: CASSGISYNEQFF. CDR3 DNA: TGTGCCAGCAGTGGAATCTCCTACAATGAGCAGTTCTTC.

Details on this clone: Other DNA variants within this sample encode the same CDR3. The CDR3 protein is CASSLEGQGGLEQYF. CDR3 sequence (DNA): TGCGCCAGCAGCTTGGAGGGACAGGGGGGTCTCGAGCAGTACTTC. V is TRBV5-1 and J is TRBJ2-7, with 11 bases identical to TRBD1. The V and J ends lost 0 bases and 6 bases, in that order; junction bases with no gene match: 5. This CDR3 is 15 amino acids long. Per the germline V gene, CDR1 is SGHRS and CDR2 is YFSETQ.

The chain links TRBV6-6 to TRBJ2-2; D is unresolved. This CDR3 has 16 residues. Germline values: CDR1 MNHNY, CDR2 SVGAGI (reference sequence). The V end was cut by 6 bases, the J end by 6 bases, with 20 bases between. In DNA, the CDR3 is TGTGCCAGCAGCCCGTCCGGGCAGGCCCCTCCCGGGGAGCTGTTTTTT. Amino acid sequence: CASSPSGQAPPGELFF.

Only one count was recorded for this clone. The CDR3 spells CASSQDGGNTEAFF. CDR3 nucleotide sequence: TGTGCCAGCAGCCAAGATGGCGGGAACACTGAAGCTTTCTTT. V and J are TRBV4-2 and TRBJ1-1; D not certain. The CDR3 extends over 14 amino acids. The germline CDR1 and CDR2 sequences are LGHNA and YNFKEQ. Between the trimmed V and J ends, which lost 0 bases and 1 base, there was a span of 6 bases.

The J gene is TRBJ2-7, the V gene TRBV4-1, with a weak D call TRBD2 (5 bases). This CDR3 has 16 amino acids. Germline values: CDR1 MGHRA, CDR2 YSYEKL. V dropped 0 bases and J dropped 0 bases, with 12 bases sitting between them. For the CDR3, the DNA is TGCGCCAGCAGCCAAGAGGTGCGGGCCAGCTCCTACGAGCAGTACTTC. This codes for CASSQEVRASSYEQYF.

The V call is TRBV6-1, the J call TRBJ1-1; 7 bases match TRBD1. The J segment lost 1 base and the V segment lost 7 bases, leaving 9 bases of the junction unmatched. The CDR3 runs to 15 residues. Germline CDR1 is MNHNS and CDR2 is SASEGT. Here the CDR3 reads CASIKAGTENTEAFF. Here the CDR3 DNA reads TGTGCCAGCATCAAAGCCGGGACAGAGAACACTGAAGCTTTCTTT.

This clone was picked up one time. V and J are TRBV11-2 and TRBJ2-6; no reliable D call. V gave up 0 bases and J gave up 3 bases, with 6 bases separating them. The CDR3 is 15 residues long. Looked up from germline, CDR1 is SGHAT and CDR2 is FQNNGV. Here the CDR3 reads CASSLEVSGANVLTF. CDR3 in DNA: TGTGCCAGCAGCTTAGAAGTGAGTGGGGCCAACGTCCTGACTTTC.

The DNA of the CDR3 is TGTGCCAGCAGCCTCATTGGACAGAGGTATGAAGCTTTCTTT. It translates to CASSLIGQRYEAFF. The chain employs TRBV14 and TRBJ1-1; tentatively, D is TRBD1 (6 bases). The CDR3 loop spans 14 amino acids. CDR1 is SGHDN and CDR2 is FVKESK in the germline V gene. V dropped 4 bases and J dropped 7 bases, with 16 bases sitting between them.

The chain joins TRBV18 to TRBJ1-3; unclear D gene. Trimming cost V 4 bases and J 0 bases, with 7 bases left between them. Germline lookup yields CDR1 KGHSH and CDR2 LQKENI. The CDR3 totals 14 residues. This chain's CDR3 is CASSHRDSGNTIYF. As DNA, the CDR3 is TGTGCCAGCTCACACCGAGACTCTGGAAACACCATATATTTT.

With regard to this clone: The germline gene is not matched at one end of the junction; a read error may be the cause. The chain joins TRBV28 to TRBJ2-3, with 9 bases matching TRBD2. CDR3 length: 14 residues. The V gene's germline CDR1 is MDHEN and CDR2 SYDVKM. The CDR3 reads CASRLSGSRDTQYF. The CDR3 DNA is TGTGCCAGCAGGCTTAGCGGGAGCAGAGATACGCAGTATTTT.

The chain recombines TRBV27 with TRBJ2-5, with D possibly TRBD1 on 7 matching bases. This CDR3 region has 15 residues. Germline V gives CDR1 MNHEY, CDR2 SMNVEV (reference sequence). V was trimmed by 7 bases and J by 5 bases, leaving 20 bases between them. CDR3 amino acids: CASNRQGGVKETQYF. Written as DNA, the CDR3 is TGTGCCAGCAACCGGCAGGGGGGTGTGAAGGAGACCCAGTACTTC.

This sequence joins TRBV28 and TRBJ2-5; TRBD1 matches at 8 bases. The germline CDR1 and CDR2 sequences are MDHEN and SYDVKM. This CDR3 is built from 14 residues. V dropped 6 bases and J dropped 6; count of bases not matched to a gene: 9. Here the CDR3 DNA reads TGTGCCAGCAGCCCCGGACAGGGCCCCAAGACCCAGTACTTC. This sequence encodes CASSPGQGPKTQYF. Drawing the rest from reference TRBV28 and TRBJ2-5, the complete variable domain is DVKVTQSSRYLVKRTGEKVFLECVQDMDHENMFWYRQDPGLGLRLIYFSYDVKMKEKGDIPEGYSVSREKKERFSLILESASTNQTSMYLCASSPGQGPKTQYFGPGTRLLVL.

The rearrangement uses TRBV4-1 and TRBJ2-2; TRBD1 or TRBD2 may be the D gene (5 bases each). Germline V gene data show CDR1 as MGHRA and CDR2 as YSYEKL. CDR3 length: 15 amino acids. The ends were cut back, 1 base at V and 4 bases at J, with 10 bases in the middle. CDR3 nucleotide sequence: TGCGCCAGCAGCCAAGTTCCGGGACCCACCGGGGAGCTGTTTTTT. It yields the protein CASSQVPGPTGELFF.

The chain has TRBV11-3 and TRBJ2-1; D may match TRBD1 or TRBD2 (7 bases each). V lost 4 bases and J lost 2, with 12 bases in between. This CDR3 has 15 amino acids. CDR1 and CDR2 from the germline V gene are SGHNT and YENEEA. The chain's CDR3 is CASSSRGGPYNEQFF. Written as DNA, the CDR3 is TGTGCCAGCAGCTCCAGGGGGGGCCCCTACAATGAGCAGTTCTTC.

V usage is TRBV11-2 and J usage is TRBJ2-5, with 9 bases that match TRBD2. There are 15 residues in the CDR3. J gave up 7 bases and V 5 bases, and 11 bases lay outside the gene matches. In germline, CDR1 is SGHAT, CDR2 FQNNGV. The DNA of the CDR3 is TGTGCCAGCAGCCACGAGCCTAGCGGGGAGGGGACCCAGTACTTC. This translates into CASSHEPSGEGTQYF.

V usage is TRBV5-1 and J usage is TRBJ1-2; no definite D call. Germline CDR1 SGHRS, CDR2 YFSETQ. The V end was cut by 1 base, the J end by 8 bases, with 15 bases between. The CDR3 consists of 14 residues. The CDR3 DNA follows: TGCGCCAGCAGCTTGTCGGCAGGCTTTAACGGCTACACCTTC. It encodes CASSLSAGFNGYTF.

The J gene is TRBJ1-2, the V gene TRBV5-5; 7 nucleotides agree with TRBD1. Trimming removed 4 bases from V and 4 bases from J; junction bases left unmatched: 1. In germline, CDR1 is SGHKS, CDR2 YYEKEE (reference sequence). CDR3 length: 12 amino acids. The CDR3 spells CASSQGGYGYTF. The CDR3, as DNA: TGTGCCAGCAGCCAGGGGGGCTATGGCTACACCTTC.

The chain carries TRBV28 and TRBJ2-3, with 9 bases lining up with TRBD2. Germline-derived CDR1 and CDR2 are MDHEN and SYDVKM. The CDR3 is 15 amino acids. With 2 bases clipped from V and 3 bases from J, the junction kept 3 bases outside the gene matches. CDR3 residues: CASSLDGLATDTQYF. The CDR3, as DNA: TGTGCCAGCAGTTTAGATGGACTAGCGACAGATACGCAGTATTTT.